This T cell receptor (beta chain) appears in the sequencing data of a study of control samples from healthy donors and cancer patients. Method: immunoSEQ multiplex PCR; TCRdb's copy keeps in-frame clones and lacks some. The sample records 150,000 or so clones, roughly 92% being singletons. With 1 base removed from V and 4 bases from J, the gap between germline ends came to 10 bases. CDR3 size: 15 residues. CDR1 MGHRA and CDR2 YSYEKL come from the germline V gene. The chain recombines TRBV4-1 with TRBJ1-4; no definite D call. This clonotype was obtained from a man aged 18 to 30 in good health. The sample comprised blood. The CDR3 nucleotides read TGCGCCAGCAGCCAAGGGCCGATTTTTAATGAAAAACTGTTTTTT. As protein: CASSQGPIFNEKLFF.